This section outlines one T cell receptor (beta chain) sequence together with its context. No antigen is known for it. Deep level was the assay's run setting. Per sorted-subset replicate PCR, input was approximately 200 ng DNA, representing 30,000 to 35,000 T cell genomes. Sequencing was performed with immunoSEQ multiplex PCR; in TCRdb, only in-frame clones are kept and a portion is missing. Among 2 million to 3 million clones listed, over 85% were seen once. This sample was taken from a study of shared clonotypes between healthy human individuals. Study conclusions and caveats: Sharing across four donors was highest in naive CD4 (around 5%) and lowest in memory CD8 (approximately 0.4%).

Investigators divided CD4+ cells into CD45RA+ naive and CD45RA-negative memory subsets. Sequenced sample: naive CD4+ T cells from PBMCs. Subset denoted: CD45RA+ positively selected. The TCR comes from a man younger than 35 in good health. Some clones in this sample may be carry-over from other donors' samples.

The CDR3 sequence: CASSARTRSYNEQFF. The CDR3 coding sequence is TGTGCCAGCAGCGCCCGGACTCGCTCCTACAATGAGCAGTTCTTC. This chain connects TRBV9 to TRBJ2-1; tentative D call: TRBD2 (5 bases). V lost 3 bases and J 0 bases, leaving 10 bases between the germline ends. CDR3 length equals 15 residues. The V gene's germline CDR1 is SGDLS and CDR2 YYNGEE.